The entry below describes one TCR beta chain. Its antigen is as yet unknown. The sample belongs to a study of T cells in pancreatic ductal adenocarcinoma. This CDR3 is built from 15 residues. Germline CDR1 reads MRHNA; CDR2 reads SNTAGT. Trimming stripped 0 bases from V and 4 bases from J, with 11 bases between. The protocol was immunoSEQ multiplex PCR, while the TCRdb copy is restricted to in-frame clones and leaves out a portion. The table records 31,000 or so clones, just over 90% of them present only once. Study-wide findings and caveats: Unique clonotypes were about 8.2-fold more numerous in blood than in tumor. The resected pancreatic cancer cohort was biased toward the minority with early-stage disease. No significant tumor-blood clonality difference; means were about 0.12 and 0.07.

Surgery without prior neoadjuvant therapy was the treatment of the selected pancreatic ductal adenocarcinoma patients. The rearrangement uses TRBV6-4 and TRBJ2-3; tentatively, D is TRBD2 (6 bases). The sample was PBMCs. The TCR sequence derives from a human donor with pancreatic ductal adenocarcinoma. The CDR3 sequence: CASSDSTASADTQYF. DNA of the CDR3: TGTGCCAGCAGTGACTCGACGGCTAGCGCAGATACGCAGTATTTT.